This record looks at one T cell receptor beta chain sequence and its context. With a J-beta primer mix and a sample-barcoded 5' primer, a second PCR ran roughly 7 to 11 cycles. TCRdb itself ran the 5' RACE reads through MiXCR, one entry per CDR3 protein. The sample yields about 1.8 million distinct CDR3 sequences, just under 50% seen once. The data stem from a study of blood T cells in healthy people across ages. This CDR3 is built from 11 residues. Germline V CDR1 and CDR2: SQVTM, ANQGSEA. RNA extraction gave at least 5.5 micrograms of total RNA per sample. This clonotype was sampled from a woman aged 40 to 50 in good health. Specimen: blood. V and J are TRBV29-1 and TRBJ1-2; the D is unclear. The CDR3 DNA sequence: TGCAGTGGTGGAGGGAACTATGGCTACACCTTC. Protein sequence: CSGGGNYGYTF.